The T cell receptor beta chain described here comes from a study of T cell clones after liver transplantation. Background on the study: Post-transplant blood was tracked for graft-donor-reactive T cell clones identified in a pre-transplant mixed lymphocyte reaction.

This clone appeared once. Germline lookup yields CDR1 SNHLY and CDR2 FYNNEI. The V segment lost 2 bases and the J segment 6 bases; nucleotides outside the gene matches: 11. The CDR3 has 17 residues. The repertoire was sequenced with immunoSEQ multiplex PCR; TCRdb's copy has only in-frame clones and lacks some. The sample includes around 43,000 clones, around 84% seen only once; the top ten take 2% to 3%. V gene TRBV2 combines with J gene TRBJ2-2; 8 positions agree with TRBD2. This receptor was identified in a human patient who received a liver transplant. The T cells may come from the graft donor. Specimen: CD4+ T cells from blood, collected 24 months after liver transplant. The CDR3 sequence is CASSEFGLASRAGELFF. CDR3 in DNA: TGTGCCAGCAGTGAATTCGGACTAGCCTCCCGTGCCGGGGAGCTGTTTTTT.